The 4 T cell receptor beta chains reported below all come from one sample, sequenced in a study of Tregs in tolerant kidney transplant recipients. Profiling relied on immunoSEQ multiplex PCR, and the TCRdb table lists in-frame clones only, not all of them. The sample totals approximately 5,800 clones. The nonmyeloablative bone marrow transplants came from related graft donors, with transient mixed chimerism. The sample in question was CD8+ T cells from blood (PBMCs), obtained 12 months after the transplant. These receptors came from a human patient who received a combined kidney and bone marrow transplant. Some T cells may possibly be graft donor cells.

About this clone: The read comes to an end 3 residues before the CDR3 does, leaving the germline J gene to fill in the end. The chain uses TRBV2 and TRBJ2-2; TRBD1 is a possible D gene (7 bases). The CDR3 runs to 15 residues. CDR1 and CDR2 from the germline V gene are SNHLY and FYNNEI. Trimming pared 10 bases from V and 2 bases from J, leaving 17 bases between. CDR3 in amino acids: CATKGGGHNTGELFF. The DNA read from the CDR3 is TGTGCCACCAAAGGAGGGGGCCACAACACCGGGGAG.

Incomplete CDR3 DNA: TGCAGCGTTGAAGTGGGGGGTTACGAG. Encoded protein: CSVEVGGYE. The whole CDR3 protein is CSVEVGGYEQYF. J is TRBJ2-7 and V is TRBV29-1; D may be TRBD2 (6 bases). Coverage ceases 3 residues before the CDR3 finishes, and the germline J gene fills in the end. From germline, CDR1 is SQVTM and CDR2 ANQGSEA. This CDR3 has 12 residues. Trimming took off 1 base at V and 4 bases at J, with 8 bases between the two ends.

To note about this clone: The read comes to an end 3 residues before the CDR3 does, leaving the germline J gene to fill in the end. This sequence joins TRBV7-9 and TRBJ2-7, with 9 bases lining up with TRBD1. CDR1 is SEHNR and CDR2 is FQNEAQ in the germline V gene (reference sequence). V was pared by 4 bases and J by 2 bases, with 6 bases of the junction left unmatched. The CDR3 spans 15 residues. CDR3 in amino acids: CASSSRDRAPYEQYF. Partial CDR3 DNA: TGTGCCAGCAGCTCCCGGGACAGGGCCCCCTACGAG.

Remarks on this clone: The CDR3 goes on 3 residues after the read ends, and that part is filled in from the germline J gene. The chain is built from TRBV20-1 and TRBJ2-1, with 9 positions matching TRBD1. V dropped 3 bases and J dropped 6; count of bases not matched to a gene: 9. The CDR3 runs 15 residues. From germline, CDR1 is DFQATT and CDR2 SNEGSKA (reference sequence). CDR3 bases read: TGCAGTGCTAGCCTTCCCGGGACAGGGCCCAATGAG. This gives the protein CSASLPGTGPNE. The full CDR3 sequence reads CSASLPGTGPNEQFF.